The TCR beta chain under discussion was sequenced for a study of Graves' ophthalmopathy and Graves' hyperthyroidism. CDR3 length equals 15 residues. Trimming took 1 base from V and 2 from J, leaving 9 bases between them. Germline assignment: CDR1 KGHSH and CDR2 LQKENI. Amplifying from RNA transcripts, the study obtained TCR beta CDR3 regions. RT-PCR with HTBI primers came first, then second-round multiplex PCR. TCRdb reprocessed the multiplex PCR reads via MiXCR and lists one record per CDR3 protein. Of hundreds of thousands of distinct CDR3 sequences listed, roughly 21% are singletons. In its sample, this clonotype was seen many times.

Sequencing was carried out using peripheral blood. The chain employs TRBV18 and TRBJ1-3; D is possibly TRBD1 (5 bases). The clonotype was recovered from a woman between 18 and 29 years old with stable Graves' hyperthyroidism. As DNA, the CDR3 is TGTGCCAGCTCACCACGACAGAGTCCTGGAAACACCATATATTTT. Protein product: CASSPRQSPGNTIYF.